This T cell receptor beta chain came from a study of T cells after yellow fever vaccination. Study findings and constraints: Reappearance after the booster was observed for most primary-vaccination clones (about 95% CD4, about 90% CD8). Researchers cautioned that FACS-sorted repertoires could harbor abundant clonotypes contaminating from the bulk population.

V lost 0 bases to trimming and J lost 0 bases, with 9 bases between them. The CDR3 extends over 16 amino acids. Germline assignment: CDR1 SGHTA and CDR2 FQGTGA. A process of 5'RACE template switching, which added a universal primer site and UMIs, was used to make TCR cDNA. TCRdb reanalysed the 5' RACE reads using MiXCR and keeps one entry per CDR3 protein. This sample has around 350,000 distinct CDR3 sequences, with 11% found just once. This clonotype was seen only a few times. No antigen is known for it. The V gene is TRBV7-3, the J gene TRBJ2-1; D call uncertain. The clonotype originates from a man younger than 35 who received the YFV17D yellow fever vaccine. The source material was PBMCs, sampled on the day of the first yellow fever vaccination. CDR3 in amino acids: CASSLTPASSYNEQFF. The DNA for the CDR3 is TGTGCCAGCAGCTTAACTCCCGCGAGCTCCTACAATGAGCAGTTCTTC.